This T cell receptor (beta chain) appears in the sequencing data of a study of cytomegalovirus exposure and HLA in healthy donors. About this clone: As yet, its antigen is unknown.

The CDR3 runs 15 residues. V was pared by 3 bases and J by 2 bases, with 1 base of the junction left unmatched. Germline loops: CDR1 MNHNS, CDR2 SASEGT. PCR employed 60 Vbeta and 13 Jbeta primers. Sequencing was performed with immunoSEQ multiplex PCR; in TCRdb, only in-frame clones are kept and a portion is missing. The sample lists under 150,000 clones; around 80% were seen once. Study outcomes and limitations: Cytomegalovirus-associated status was assigned to approximately 160 TCR beta chains. Indistinguishability led to the exclusion of some V segments, TRBV6-2 and TRBV6-3 included. Immune exposure data for these donors was limited to CMV serostatus.

The rearrangement links TRBV6-1 to TRBJ2-6, with 7 positions matching TRBD1. The material sequenced was PBMCs. This receptor was identified in a woman in her thirties or forties in good health and CMV-seronegative. CDR3 nucleotide sequence: TGTGCCAGCAGTGATGGGACAGCTGGGGCCAACGTCCTGACTTTC. Amino acids: CASSDGTAGANVLTF.